This is a list of T cell receptor beta chains from one sample in a study of T cell changes during pregnancy in multiple sclerosis. TCRdb's copy holds only in-frame clones and misses some; the assay was immunoSEQ multiplex PCR. This sample has 30,000 or so clones, with 89% found just once. The sequencing used CD8+ T cells from peripheral blood mononuclear cells, collected in the second trimester of pregnancy. The receptors derive from a female donor with multiple sclerosis, enrolled in a pregnancy study. The CDR3 runs from the conserved cysteine through the conserved F or W. D genes are given only for firm matches. Clone sizes are given selectively: once, few, many, or a class where the clone is expanded.

>11|TRBJ1-5|NA|TRBV29-1|NA
CSVERGNPQHF
TGCAGCGTTGAAAGGGGGAACCCCCAGCATTTT
>20|TRBJ1-4|NA|TRBV11-3|NA
CASSLGSFTRRYSTNEKLFF
TGTGCCAGCAGCTTAGGGAGTTTCACTCGTAGGTATTCAACTAATGAAAAACTGTTTTTT
>16|TRBJ2-1|TRBD2|TRBV25-1|NA
CASTPPGGALQNEQFF
TGTGCCAGCACACCCCCCGGGGGGGCCCTTCAAAATGAGCAGTTCTTC
>18|TRBJ1-2|TRBD1|TRBV15|NA
CATRDSESWDSVQDGYTF
TGTGCCACCAGAGATAGCGAATCTTGGGACAGCGTTCAAGATGGCTACACCTTC
>13|TRBJ2-5|NA|TRBV7-8|NA
CASSFPSRETQYF
TGTGCCAGCAGCTTTCCATCCAGGGAGACCCAGTACTTC
>14|TRBJ2-5|TRBD2|TRBV5-4|NA
CASSSTSSQETQYF
TGTGCCAGCAGCTCGACTAGCAGTCAAGAGACCCAGTACTTC
>16|TRBJ2-5|TRBD1|TRBV5-1|NA
CASSLAGQGGKETQYF
TGCGCCAGCAGCTTGGCGGGACAGGGAGGTAAAGAGACCCAGTACTTC
>10|TRBJ1-2|NA|TRBV2|NA
CASRGDGYTF
TGTGCCAGCCGGGGGGATGGCTACACCTTC
>14|TRBJ2-5|NA|TRBV28|NA
CASSFRGALETQYF
TGTGCCAGCAGTTTCAGGGGAGCCTTAGAGACCCAGTACTTC
>15|TRBJ1-1|NA|TRBV7-8|NA
CASSLRSLMNTEAFF
TGTGCCAGCAGCCTTCGGAGCCTAATGAACACTGAAGCTTTCTTT
>14|TRBJ1-1|NA|TRBV2|NA
CASREGRLNTEAFF
TGTGCCAGCAGGGAGGGACGTCTGAACACTGAAGCTTTCTTT
>11|TRBJ2-1|TRBD2|TRBV20-1|NA
CSASGRGEQFF
TGCAGTGCTAGTGGGCGGGGGGAGCAGTTCTTC
>17|TRBJ2-3|TRBD2|TRBV7-2|NA
CASSLRSLAGHTDTQYF
TGTGCCAGCAGCTTAAGGTCCCTAGCGGGACACACAGATACGCAGTATTTT
>14|TRBJ2-2|NA|TRBV5-4|NA
CASSFPTDTGELFF
TGTGCCAGCAGCTTTCCCACAGACACCGGGGAGCTGTTTTTT
>11|TRBJ1-3|NA|TRBV20-1|NA
CSASEEGTIYF
TGCAGTGCTTCGGAGGAGGGCACCATATATTTT
>14|TRBJ1-1|TRBD1|TRBV19|once
CASSPLQGGTEAFF
TGTGCCAGTAGTCCGTTACAGGGGGGAACTGAAGCTTTCTTT
>16|TRBJ1-5|TRBD1|TRBV5-8|NA
CASSLKGQGAGQPQHF
TGTGCCAGCAGCTTGAAGGGACAGGGGGCGGGTCAGCCCCAGCATTTT
>15|TRBJ2-7|NA|TRBV21-1|NA
CASRGLAGGSYEQYF
TGTGCCAGCAGGGGACTAGCGGGGGGGTCCTACGAGCAGTACTTC
>16|TRBJ2-1|TRBD2|TRBV19|NA
CASSPLTSGRANEQFF
TGTGCCAGTAGTCCCCTGACTAGCGGGAGGGCCAATGAGCAGTTCTTC
>14|TRBJ2-5|NA|TRBV7-2|NA
CASSSMGAGKTQYF
TGTGCCAGCAGCTCGATGGGGGCTGGAAAGACCCAGTACTTC
>13|TRBJ2-1|NA|TRBV18|NA
CASSPLPRNEQFF
TGTGCCAGCTCACCCCTACCTCGGAATGAGCAGTTCTTC
>12|TRBJ1-3|TRBD1|TRBV7-9|NA
CASRGQGNTIYF
TGTGCCAGCAGGGGACAGGGAAACACCATATATTTT
>15|TRBJ1-1|TRBD1|TRBV27|NA
CASSLHRGSNTEAFF
TGTGCCAGCAGTTTACACAGGGGGTCGAACACTGAAGCTTTCTTT
>13|TRBJ2-2|NA|TRBV9|NA
CASSPSVAGELFF
TGTGCCAGCAGTCCCTCGGTCGCCGGGGAGCTGTTTTTT
>12|TRBJ2-7|TRBD1|TRBV2|NA
CARGTGEYEQYF
TGTGCCAGGGGGACAGGCGAGTACGAGCAGTACTTC
>16|TRBJ2-2|TRBD1|TRBV5-4|NA
CASSLGGQGAIRELFF
TGTGCCAGCAGCCTGGGGGGACAGGGGGCCATCCGGGAGCTGTTTTTT
>14|TRBJ1-2|TRBD1|TRBV9|NA
CASTKGQAYYGYTF
TGTGCCAGTACCAAGGGACAGGCATACTATGGCTACACCTTC
>17|TRBJ2-1|TRBD1|TRBV12-5|few
CASGLDRGPLGGNEQFF
TGTGCTAGTGGGTTGGACAGGGGCCCGTTGGGAGGCAATGAGCAGTTCTTC
>18|TRBJ2-5|TRBD2|TRBV2|once
CASRGTSGGASYVETQYF
TGTGCCAGCAGGGGGACTAGCGGGGGGGCCTCCTATGTAGAGACCCAGTACTTC
>17|TRBJ2-2|TRBD2|TRBV28|NA
CASSLWLAGTNTGELFF
TGTGCCAGCAGTTTATGGCTAGCGGGAACAAACACCGGGGAGCTGTTTTTT
>15|TRBJ2-7|NA|TRBV7-9|NA
CASSLDPQGTYEQYF
TGTGCCAGCAGCTTAGACCCGCAGGGAACCTACGAGCAGTACTTC
>15|TRBJ2-3|NA|TRBV4-1|NA
CASSQVGGSTDTQYF
TGCGCCAGCAGCCAAGTTGGAGGGTCGACTGATACGCAGTATTTT
>15|TRBJ1-6|NA|TRBV7-9|NA
CASSFQGSYNSPLHF
TGTGCCAGCAGCTTTCAGGGGTCCTATAATTCACCCCTCCACTTT
>14|TRBJ2-7|NA|TRBV6-6|NA
CASSSPGDSYEQYF
TGTGCCAGCAGTTCCCCGGGGGACTCCTACGAGCAGTACTTC
>14|TRBJ1-1|NA|TRBV6-1|NA
CASRGDIRSTEAFF
TGTGCCAGCAGGGGGGACATCCGTAGCACTGAAGCTTTCTTT
>13|TRBJ2-7|NA|TRBV5-5|once
CASSLTAGREQYF
TGTGCCAGCAGCTTGACGGCGGGACGGGAGCAGTACTTC
>15|TRBJ2-7|NA|TRBV7-3|NA
CASSFLPGSSYEQYF
TGTGCCAGCAGCTTCCTTCCGGGGAGCTCCTACGAGCAGTACTTC
>19|TRBJ2-1|NA|TRBV4-1|NA
CASSHPGAQPTESYNEQFF
TGCGCCAGCAGCCATCCCGGAGCCCAACCGACTGAATCCTACAATGAGCAGTTCTTC
>12|TRBJ1-5|NA|TRBV30|NA
CAWSVYSQPQHF
TGTGCCTGGAGTGTCTACAGTCAGCCCCAGCATTTT
>15|TRBJ2-1|NA|TRBV19|NA
CASSIGGRGVNEQFF
TGTGCCAGTAGTATAGGGGGCAGGGGGGTCAATGAGCAGTTCTTC
>12|TRBJ1-3|NA|TRBV29-1|NA
CSATAGGNTIYF
TGCAGCGCCACGGCGGGTGGAAACACCATATATTTT
>14|TRBJ2-7|NA|TRBV7-3|few
CASSFDQGGDEQYF
TGTGCCAGCAGCTTCGACCAGGGAGGAGACGAGCAGTACTTC
>16|TRBJ2-5|TRBD1|TRBV28|NA
CASSFWAGGVGETQYF
TGTGCCAGCAGTTTTTGGGCAGGGGGCGTGGGAGAGACCCAGTACTTC
>16|TRBJ2-7|TRBD1|TRBV13|NA
CASSLSFGDSSYEQYF
TGTGCCAGCAGCCTCTCATTTGGGGACAGCTCCTACGAGCAGTACTTC
>16|TRBJ1-1|TRBD1|TRBV15|few
CATSRKRTGDHTEAFF
TGTGCCACCAGCCGCAAACGGACAGGGGACCACACTGAAGCTTTCTTT
>12|TRBJ2-1|TRBD1|TRBV4-1|NA
CASSQQGVEQFF
TGCGCCAGCAGCCAACAGGGGGTTGAGCAGTTCTTC
>15|TRBJ2-5|TRBD2|TRBV7-9|NA
CASSFPREEMETQYF
TGTGCCAGCAGCTTCCCGCGGGAGGAGATGGAGACCCAGTACTTC
>14|TRBJ1-4|NA|TRBV2|NA
CASREQGLDEKLFF
TGTGCCAGCAGGGAGCAGGGTCTGGATGAAAAACTGTTTTTT
>15|TRBJ2-7|NA|TRBV27|NA
CASSLSSAKYYEQYF
TGTGCCAGCAGCCTCTCTAGCGCTAAGTACTACGAGCAGTACTTC
>13|TRBJ1-6|NA|TRBV4-1|few
CASSQGGRSPLHF
TGCGCCAGCAGCCAAGGAGGCCGGTCACCCCTCCACTTT
>11|TRBJ1-2|NA|TRBV7-9|NA
CASVLGSLYTF
TGTGCCAGCGTCCTTGGGAGCCTCTACACCTTC
>13|TRBJ1-2|NA|TRBV5-5|NA
CASATIGDYGYTF
TGTGCCAGCGCCACGATAGGGGACTATGGCTACACCTTC
>15|TRBJ2-3|NA|TRBV27|NA
CASSLGTTSTDTQYF
TGTGCCAGCAGTTTAGGGACAACTAGCACAGATACGCAGTATTTT
>17|TRBJ2-1|TRBD1|TRBV9|NA
CASSEFRDRGTYNEQFF
TGTGCCAGCAGCGAATTCCGGGACAGAGGCACCTACAATGAGCAGTTCTTC
>16|TRBJ2-7|NA|TRBV6-6|NA
CASSYSSGDYTYEQYF
TGTGCCAGCAGTTACTCTAGCGGCGACTATACCTACGAGCAGTACTTC